These 5 T cell receptor beta chains share one sample of origin, sequenced in a study of blood T cell repertoires in COVID-19. Assay used: immunoSEQ multiplex PCR; TCRdb lists only in-frame clones, some missing. Seen here are about 89,000 clones, around 88% observed once, and the top ten hold over 0.45%. The sample comprised peripheral blood. Receptors originate from a man aged 55 to 70 with acute or convalescent COVID-19.

This clone was observed a few times. V usage is TRBV5-1 and J usage is TRBJ2-5; TRBD1 agrees at 10 bases. With V trimmed by 2 bases and J by 2 bases, 18 bases remained unmatched. Germline values: CDR1 SGHRS, CDR2 YFSETQ. The CDR3 loop spans 20 amino acids. The CDR3 reads CASSFIWAFNGTGEQETQYF. The DNA of the CDR3 is TGCGCCAGCAGCTTCATTTGGGCCTTCAATGGGACAGGGGAGCAAGAGACCCAGTACTTC.

The genes are TRBV5-4 and TRBJ2-6, with TRBD1 matching over 10 bases. CDR1 and CDR2 (germline): SGHNT, YYREEE (reference sequence). This CDR3 comprises 16 residues. V shed 3 bases, J shed 0 bases, and the junction held 0 bases outside the gene matches. The CDR3 DNA reads TGTGCCAGCAGCTGGACAGGGGGCTCTGGGGCCAACGTCCTGACTTTC. Protein sequence: CASSWTGGSGANVLTF.

The chain couples TRBV3-1 (or the pseudogene TRBV3-2) to TRBJ1-4, with D possibly TRBD1 on 5 matching bases. CDR1 and CDR2 (germline): LGHDT, YNNKEL (reference sequence). Deletions cut 1 base from V and 6 bases from J, with 12 bases between. The CDR3 length is 15 residues. In nucleotides, the CDR3 is TGTGCCAGCAGCCAAGTTTCGGCAGGGCATGAAAAACTGTTTTTT. Its translation: CASSQVSAGHEKLFF.

The chain employs TRBV19 and TRBJ2-1, with 7 bases identical to TRBD1. Germline CDR1 and CDR2: LNHDA and SQIVND (reference sequence). The CDR3 is made up of 15 amino acids. V was clipped by 6 bases and J by 2 bases; unmatched bases: 7. For the CDR3, the DNA is TGTGCCAGTAGGCACAGGGGTGGGGCCTACAATGAGCAGTTCTTC. Residues: CASRHRGGAYNEQFF.

The table lists this clone with a count of one. The rearrangement joins TRBV5-1 to TRBJ1-1, with 7 bases aligning to TRBD1. Germline V CDR1 and CDR2: SGHRS, YFSETQ. CDR3 length equals 15 residues. The junction had 9 bases not matched to a gene; V was cut back by 4 bases and J by 3 bases. The CDR3 is CASSASGTEDTEAFF. The DNA of the CDR3 is TGCGCCAGCAGCGCCTCCGGGACAGAAGACACTGAAGCTTTCTTT.